This TCR beta chain was captured by sequencing in a study of regulatory T cells in long-lasting Graves disease. About the research overall: Those Graves' patients who were newly diagnosed had been on antithyroid drugs under 3 months.

In this sample, this clonotype turned up many times. Its target is not known. The time point was: newly diagnosed GD, antithyroid drugs for less than 3 months. The authors made the TCR library using RNA they extracted from PBMCs. General observations from the study: Those with persistent disease had in common more public clonotypes (about 2,500) than new patients (roughly 930).

iRepertoire HTBI primers and Arm-PCR of CDR3 regions built TCR beta libraries. A single record per CDR3 protein comes from TCRdb applying MiXCR to the multiplex PCR reads. The table records about 320,000 distinct CDR3 sequences, 15% to 20% of them present only once. Germline lookup yields CDR1 MNHEY and CDR2 SMNVEV (reference sequence). The CDR3 totals 15 residues. Trimming cost V 7 bases and J 4 bases, with 17 bases left between them. The genes are TRBV27 and TRBJ2-1; perhaps TRBD2 as D (6 bases). The receptor's source is a female donor with Graves disease. Sequenced material: peripheral blood mononuclear cells (PBMCs), taken at new diagnosis, from a patient treated with antithyroid drugs. The CDR3: CASIRRLGGYNEQFF. The CDR3 nucleotides read TGTGCCAGCATCCGGAGGCTGGGAGGTTACAATGAGCAGTTCTTC.